The 27 T cell receptor beta chains listed next were all sequenced from one sample in a study of CD4+ T cells in melanoma. The repertoire was sequenced with immunoSEQ multiplex PCR; TCRdb's copy has only in-frame clones and lacks some. The data hold about 11,000 clones, with 60% to 75% observed a single time. The sequencing sample was made of cells from a culture (not recorded whether cultured in vitro). The source is a human donor with melanoma.

This clone was recorded a few times. J is TRBJ1-1 and V is TRBV10-3; unclear D gene. The germline V gene has CDR1 ENHRY and CDR2 SYGVKD. CDR3 length equals 14 residues. The V gene lost 7 bases and the J gene lost 6 bases, with 18 bases spanning the gap. The CDR3 nucleotides read TGTGCCATCAACGAGTACGGATCGGGAGCTGAAGCTTTCTTT. It translates to CAINEYGSGAEAFF.

Only a few counts were recorded for this clone. The V and J genes are TRBV6-5 and TRBJ2-7, with a weak D call TRBD2 (5 bases). The CDR3 covers 14 residues. The V end was cut by 2 bases, the J end by 3 bases, with 11 bases between. In germline, CDR1 is MNHEY, CDR2 SVGAGI. The CDR3 bases are TGTGCCAGCAGTTACCGGGGAAGTTACTACGAGCAGTACTTC. Its protein is CASSYRGSYYEQYF.

The chain couples TRBV5-5 to TRBJ2-7; 12 positions agree with TRBD2. This CDR3 region has 13 residues. From germline, CDR1 is SGHKS and CDR2 YYEKEE (reference sequence). V lost 3 bases and J lost 10; bases outside the gene matches: 5. In DNA form, the CDR3 reads TGTGCCAGCAGCTGGGGGACTAGCGGGTACCAGTACTTC. Translating it yields CASSWGTSGYQYF.

The chain joins TRBV5-6 to TRBJ1-4; tentative D call: TRBD1 (6 bases). Trimming stripped 2 bases from V and 0 bases from J, with 14 bases between. Germline V gene lookup returns CDR1 SGHDT and CDR2 YYEEEE. The CDR3 contains 17 residues. CDR3 nucleotides: TGTGCCAGCAGCTTTTTAGGGGGGCGTGCAACTAATGAAAAACTGTTTTTT. The encoded protein is CASSFLGGRATNEKLFF.

V gene TRBV7-9 combines with J gene TRBJ2-3; D unclear. Germline CDR1 SEHNR, CDR2 FQNEAQ (reference sequence). The CDR3 is 13 amino acids. The germline V and J ends were trimmed by 4 bases and 1 base, with 6 bases remaining between them. DNA of the CDR3: TGTGCCAGCAGCTCGTCGGGCACAGATACGCAGTATTTT. This gives the protein CASSSSGTDTQYF.

V is TRBV6-5 and J is TRBJ1-2; D ambiguous. Germline CDR1 reads MNHEY; CDR2 reads SVGAGI. V was pared by 4 bases and J by 4 bases, with 10 bases between. This CDR3 is 13 amino acids long. The CDR3 sequence is CASSSIGSYGYTF. CDR3 nucleotides: TGTGCCAGCAGTTCCATCGGGAGCTATGGCTACACCTTC.

DNA of the CDR3: TGCGCCAGCAGTTCGGGACTAGCGGGGGTCGGGGAGCTGTTTTTT. Protein: CASSSGLAGVGELFF. This sequence joins TRBV10-2 and TRBJ2-2; 14 bases match TRBD2. Trimming cost V 5 bases and J 7 bases; bases outside gene matches: 3. Germline lookup yields CDR1 WSHSY and CDR2 SAAADI. The CDR3 length is 15 residues.

The CDR3 sequence is CASSQPRDRGEAFF. The DNA of the CDR3 is TGCGCCAGCAGCCAACCCCGGGACAGAGGTGAAGCTTTCTTT. This rearrangement joins TRBV4-1 to TRBJ1-1, with TRBD1 matching 7 bases. The J segment lost 7 bases and the V segment lost 2 bases, leaving 7 bases of the junction unmatched. The CDR3 has 14 amino acids. Germline CDR1 MGHRA, CDR2 YSYEKL.

The rearrangement uses TRBV19 and TRBJ2-2; a weak D match, TRBD1 (5 bases). The CDR3 covers 17 residues. Germline CDR1 reads LNHDA; CDR2 reads SQIVND (reference sequence). Deletions cut 4 bases from V and 0 bases from J, with 15 bases between. CDR3 sequence reads: CASSKKVGRANTGELFF. CDR3 in DNA: TGTGCCAGTAGTAAGAAGGTGGGCAGGGCGAACACCGGGGAGCTGTTTTTT.

CDR3 loop: CASSARGENSPLHF. In DNA, the CDR3 is TGTGCCAGCAGCGCCCGGGGGGAAAATTCACCCCTCCACTTT. The chain recombines TRBV9 with TRBJ1-6; D may be TRBD1 (5 bases). The germline V gene encodes CDR1 SGDLS and CDR2 YYNGEE. Trimming took off 3 bases at V and 7 bases at J, with 11 bases between the two ends. The CDR3 is made up of 14 amino acids.

The J gene is TRBJ1-6, the V gene TRBV11-2; no firm D call. CDR3 length equals 13 residues. V gave up 4 bases and J gave up 8 bases, with 9 bases separating them. Germline V CDR1 and CDR2: SGHAT, FQNNGV. CDR3 nucleotides: TGTGCCAGCAGCTCCCGGTGGGATTCACCCCTCCACTTT. Protein product: CASSSRWDSPLHF.

This chain uses TRBV5-5 with TRBJ2-4; 9 bases fit TRBD1. The germline CDR1 and CDR2 sequences are SGHKS and YYEKEE (reference sequence). CDR3 length: 15 amino acids. With V trimmed by 5 bases and J by 7 bases, 10 bases remained unmatched. The CDR3 loop reads CASRSTGGDKNIQYF. The CDR3 coding sequence is TGTGCCAGCAGATCTACAGGGGGCGACAAGAACATTCAGTACTTC.

This clone was counted once. The CDR3 DNA follows: TGTGCCTGGAGTACCCCGGGACAGTTCTATGGCTACACCTTC. Amino acids: CAWSTPGQFYGYTF. This rearrangement joins TRBV30 to TRBJ1-2; 7 bases agree with TRBD1. The CDR3 contains 14 residues. In germline, CDR1 is GTSNPN, CDR2 SVGIG (reference sequence). V was clipped by 2 bases and J by 4 bases; unmatched bases: 7.

This clone was detected a few times. The V and J genes are TRBV7-3 and TRBJ2-7; no definite D call. Trimming removed 2 bases from V and 2 bases from J, with 10 bases in between. Germline CDR1 is SGHTA and CDR2 is FQGTGA. The CDR3 is 14 amino acids. The CDR3 loop is CASSLYMVPYEQYF. For the CDR3, the DNA is TGTGCCAGCAGCTTATACATGGTTCCCTACGAGCAGTACTTC.

In its sample, this clone was seen a few times. V is TRBV11-2 and J is TRBJ1-1; D is uncertain. Trimming cost V 5 bases and J 8 bases, with 9 bases left between them. The CDR3 extends over 11 amino acids. The germline V gene has CDR1 SGHAT and CDR2 FQNNGV. The CDR3 sequence: CASSARLEAFF. The CDR3 nucleotides read TGTGCCAGCAGCGCACGGTTAGAAGCTTTCTTT.

This clone was counted a few times. V is TRBV6-1 and J is TRBJ1-2; D call uncertain. This CDR3 has 14 amino acids. Trimming removed 4 bases at V and 4 bases at J, with 13 bases between. CDR1 MNHNS and CDR2 SASEGT come from the germline V gene. The CDR3 loop is CASSGVAGLYGYTF. DNA for the CDR3: TGTGCCAGCAGTGGAGTCGCGGGTCTCTATGGCTACACCTTC.

This clone occurred a few times. The chain combines TRBV18 with TRBJ1-2; 8 positions match TRBD1. After removal of 3 bases from V and 13 bases from J, the junction contained 10 bases not matched to a gene. CDR1 and CDR2 (germline): KGHSH, LQKENI. CDR3 length: 13 residues. CDR3 DNA sequence: TGTGCCAGCTCACCGAGGACAGGGTGGACGAGCACCTTC. It codes for CASSPRTGWTSTF.

This clone has just one count. The rearrangement uses TRBV7-9 and TRBJ1-1, with D tentatively TRBD1 (5 bases). The CDR3 is made up of 13 amino acids. Germline V gives CDR1 SEHNR, CDR2 FQNEAQ (reference sequence). V lost 6 bases, J lost 3 bases, and 11 bases lay in between. The CDR3 here is CASRRGGYTEAFF. The CDR3 DNA reads TGTGCCAGCAGACGTGGGGGTTACACTGAAGCTTTCTTT. Full variable domain (rest looked up from reference TRBV7-9 and TRBJ1-1): DTGVSQNPRHKITKRGQNVTFRCDPISEHNRLYWYRQTLGQGPEFLTYFQNEAQLEKSRLLSDRFSAERPKGSFSTLEIQRTEQGDSAMYLCASRRGGYTEAFFGQGTRLTVV.

The CDR3: CASSLGIATNEKLFF. CDR3 coding DNA: TGCGCCAGCAGCTTGGGAATAGCAACTAATGAAAAACTGTTTTTT. J is TRBJ1-4 and V is TRBV5-1; D is ambiguous. Germline values: CDR1 SGHRS, CDR2 YFSETQ. The V and J ends lost 0 bases and 0 bases respectively, with 6 bases between them. The length of the CDR3 is 15 residues.

V usage is TRBV5-1 and J usage is TRBJ2-3; 7 bases align to TRBD1. The CDR3 sequence is 15 residues long. The trim removed 0 bases at V and 2 bases at J, leaving 3 bases unmatched. CDR1 and CDR2 (germline): SGHRS, YFSETQ. The CDR3 region is CASSLGDRATDTQYF. CDR3 DNA: TGCGCCAGCAGCTTGGGTGACAGGGCCACAGATACGCAGTATTTT.

The chain has TRBV6-5 and TRBJ2-7; 7 bases are a match to TRBD1. CDR1 MNHEY and CDR2 SVGAGI come from the germline V gene. The J segment lost 7 bases and the V segment lost 6 bases, leaving 9 bases of the junction unmatched. The CDR3 extends over 13 amino acids. For the CDR3, the DNA is TGTGCCAGCAGATCATCAGGGGGACGGGAGCAGTACTTC. This translates into CASRSSGGREQYF.

The genes are TRBV7-9 and TRBJ1-2; TRBD1 matches 9 bases. V lost 10 bases, J lost 6 bases, and 15 bases stayed unmatched. Germline CDR1 is SEHNR and CDR2 is FQNEAQ (reference sequence). The CDR3 covers 15 residues. The CDR3 sequence: CATPGGTGYKDGYTF. The DNA of the CDR3 is TGTGCCACCCCAGGGGGGACAGGGTATAAGGATGGCTACACCTTC.

This CDR3 reads CASSQGVIYTGELFF. The CDR3 DNA reads as TGTGCCAGCAGCCAAGGGGTGATTTACACCGGGGAGCTGTTTTTT. The chain links TRBV4-2 to TRBJ2-2, with D hard to call. The CDR3 runs 15 residues. Trimming stripped 1 base from V and 3 bases from J, with 9 bases between. Germline V gives CDR1 LGHNA, CDR2 YNFKEQ.

CDR3 amino acids: CASSNPGQGLVKQYF. Here the CDR3 DNA reads TGTGCCAGCAGTAATCCGGGACAGGGGCTTGTAAAGCAGTACTTC. The genes are TRBV6-1 and TRBJ2-7; 10 positions agree with TRBD1. V lost 5 bases and J lost 8; bases outside the gene matches: 12. This CDR3 has 15 residues. Germline values: CDR1 MNHNS, CDR2 SASEGT.

This clone was counted only a few times. The CDR3 coding sequence is TGTGCCAGCAGCTTGTCTGTGTATACGCAGTATTTT. As protein: CASSLSVYTQYF. The genes are TRBV5-6 and TRBJ2-3; D is undetermined. Trimming took 1 base from V and 7 from J, leaving 7 bases between them. Germline assignment: CDR1 SGHDT and CDR2 YYEEEE. The CDR3 sequence is 12 residues long.

The sample holds a few counts of this clone. This CDR3 reads CASSLGSGGTGELFF. The CDR3 DNA reads as TGTGCCAGCAGCTTAGGCTCGGGGGGCACCGGGGAGCTGTTTTTT. This rearrangement joins TRBV7-8 to TRBJ2-2, with 7 positions matching TRBD2. After removal of 1 base from V and 4 bases from J, the junction contained 3 bases not matched to a gene. Germline assignment: CDR1 SGHVS and CDR2 FQNEAQ. The CDR3 totals 15 residues.

This clone occurred once. This chain connects TRBV30 to TRBJ2-3; unclear D gene. Trimming left V 1 base short and J 2 bases short, with 13 bases between. CDR3 length equals 15 residues. Per germline, CDR1 GTSNPN and CDR2 SVGIG (reference sequence). As DNA, the CDR3 is TGTGCCTGGAGTGAGAGAGACCTAATCACAGATACGCAGTATTTT. This codes for CAWSERDLITDTQYF.